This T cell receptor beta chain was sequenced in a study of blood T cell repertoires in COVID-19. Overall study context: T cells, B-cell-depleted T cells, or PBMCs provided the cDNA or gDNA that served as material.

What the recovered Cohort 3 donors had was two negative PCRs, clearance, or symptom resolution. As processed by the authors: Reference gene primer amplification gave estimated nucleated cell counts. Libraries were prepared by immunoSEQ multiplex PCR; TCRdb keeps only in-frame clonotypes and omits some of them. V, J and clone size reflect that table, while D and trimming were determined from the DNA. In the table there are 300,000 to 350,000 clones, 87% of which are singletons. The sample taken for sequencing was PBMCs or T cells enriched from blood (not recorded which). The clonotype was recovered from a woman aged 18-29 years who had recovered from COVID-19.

As DNA, the CDR3 is TGTGCCAGCGAACCAGCAAACGGGGGTCGGGGCAATCAGCCCCAGCATTTT. It yields the protein CASEPANGGRGNQPQHF. The chain carries TRBV7-2 and TRBJ1-5; possible D gene TRBD1, 5 bases. From germline, CDR1 is SGHTA and CDR2 FQGNSA. The ends were cut back, 8 bases at V and 2 bases at J, with 22 bases in the middle. The CDR3 consists of 17 residues.